These 5 T cell receptor beta chains originate from one sample sequenced in a study of early T cells in non-severe SARS-CoV-2 infection. TCRdb reprocessed the 5' RACE reads with MiXCR, giving one entry per CDR3 protein. The table records about 61,000 distinct CDR3 sequences, 9.5% to 14% of them present only once. The specimen was whole blood. These receptors were collected from an adult who was a healthcare worker with PCR-confirmed SARS-CoV-2 infection or an uninfected control (not recorded which).

This clonotype has at least ten counts. The rearrangement links TRBV12-3 or TRBV12-4 to TRBJ2-1, with D maybe TRBD2 (5 bases). With 6 bases removed from V and 2 bases from J, the gap between germline ends came to 11 bases. The CDR3 is 14 residues long. In DNA form, the CDR3 reads TGTGCCAGCAGATCCTCCGGGACCTACAATGAGCAGTTCTTC. Its translation is CASRSSGTYNEQFF.

The V and J genes are TRBV6-1 and TRBJ2-7; D possibly uses TRBD1 or TRBD2 (5 bases each). The length of the CDR3 is 15 residues. Trimming removed 5 bases from V and 4 bases from J, with 18 bases in between. Germline V CDR1 and CDR2: MNHNS, SASEGT. CDR3 sequence (DNA): TGTGCCAGCAGTTTCCGGGACGAGGGGATATACGAGCAGTACTTC. Encoded protein: CASSFRDEGIYEQYF.

This clonotype was found many times. This chain links TRBV3-1 with TRBJ2-7; TRBD1 is a possible D gene (6 bases). Germline CDR1 and CDR2: LGHDT and YNNKEL (reference sequence). The length of the CDR3 is 15 residues. V shed 2 bases and J shed 4 bases, with 15 bases lying between them. DNA for the CDR3: TGTGCCAGCAGCCAATTTAGACAGGTTGAATACGAGCAGTACTTC. It encodes CASSQFRQVEYEQYF.

The table lists this clonotype with many counts. This chain links TRBV9 with TRBJ2-3, with a possible D match to TRBD1 (6 bases). The V and J ends lost 0 bases and 1 base respectively, with 9 bases between them. The CDR3 has 15 residues. Germline assignment: CDR1 SGDLS and CDR2 YYNGEE. The CDR3 nucleotides read TGTGCCAGCAGCGTAGCCAGGGGAGGCACAGATACGCAGTATTTT. As protein: CASSVARGGTDTQYF.

This clonotype was seen repeatedly, ten times or more. The chain employs TRBV2 and TRBJ2-4; no reliable D call. V shed 5 bases and J shed 13 bases, with 18 bases lying between them. The CDR3 consists of 13 residues. Germline V gene sequence: CDR1 SNHLY, CDR2 FYNNEI. The CDR3 here is CASSNTRLTPQYF. CDR3 sequence (DNA): TGTGCCAGCAGTAACACACGGCTCACCCCGCAGTACTTC.